A single sample gave rise to the 16 T cell receptor beta chains below, sequenced in a study of cytomegalovirus exposure and HLA in healthy donors. Primers for the PCR totalled 60 Vbeta and 13 Jbeta. Some clones are missing from TCRdb's copy, which holds only in-frame ones; the method was immunoSEQ multiplex PCR. The sample records roughly 100,000 clones, about two thirds being singletons. The source material was PBMCs. Receptors originate from a woman between 45 and 60 years old in good health and CMV-seropositive.

J is TRBJ2-7 and V is TRBV28, with TRBD1 as a possible D gene (6 bases). Germline V CDR1 and CDR2: MDHEN, SYDVKM. V dropped 4 bases and J dropped 6 bases, with 16 bases sitting between them. This CDR3 contains 14 residues. CDR3 loop: CASSSVGGISEQYF. Here the CDR3 DNA reads TGTGCCAGCAGTTCCGTAGGGGGAATAAGCGAGCAGTACTTC.

The chain carries TRBV7-8 and TRBJ2-7; 7 positions agree with TRBD1. The CDR3 spans 13 residues. V trimming: 5 bases; J trimming: 7 bases; junction bases outside the gene matches: 8. The V gene's germline CDR1 is SGHVS and CDR2 FQNEAQ. In DNA form, the CDR3 reads TGTGCCAGCAGCCCCTCGACAGGGATGGAGCAGTACTTC. This encodes CASSPSTGMEQYF.

Only one count was recorded for this clone. The chain employs TRBV11-2 and TRBJ2-1; D gene ambiguous. Trimming pared 1 base from V and 6 bases from J, leaving 19 bases between. The CDR3 has 17 residues. The germline CDR1 and CDR2 sequences are SGHAT and FQNNGV. This CDR3 is CASSLVISGVRSNEQFF. The CDR3 DNA sequence: TGTGCCAGCAGCTTAGTGATTAGTGGTGTTCGAAGCAATGAGCAGTTCTTC.

V and J are TRBV4-1 and TRBJ1-1; 7 positions agree with TRBD1. J gave up 3 bases and V 3 bases, and 7 bases lay outside the gene matches. The CDR3 sequence is 15 residues long. Per the germline V gene, CDR1 is MGHRA and CDR2 is YSYEKL. CDR3 nucleotide sequence: TGCGCCAGCAGCCAGACCCCCGACAGGGACACTGAAGCTTTCTTT. The encoded protein is CASSQTPDRDTEAFF.

The chain couples TRBV5-4 to TRBJ1-1; 7 nucleotides match TRBD1. The V gene end was trimmed by 4 bases and the J gene end by 3 bases; junction bases not matched to a gene: 9. This CDR3 has 15 residues. Germline V CDR1 and CDR2: SGHNT, YYREEE (reference sequence). The CDR3 spells CASSAVDRADTEAFF. The CDR3 region has the DNA TGTGCCAGCAGCGCCGTCGACAGGGCGGACACTGAAGCTTTCTTT.

The chain employs TRBV28 and TRBJ2-7, with TRBD1 matching 7 bases. With V trimmed by 4 bases and J by 5 bases, 11 bases remained unmatched. This CDR3 contains 15 residues. Per the germline V gene, CDR1 is MDHEN and CDR2 is SYDVKM. CDR3 DNA sequence: TGTGCCAGCAGTTCTTACCGACAGGGAGACGACGAGCAGTACTTC. Residues: CASSSYRQGDDEQYF.

This clone was counted between two and nine times. The CDR3: CASNPPGLAGGQEQYF. The CDR3 region has the DNA TGTGCCAGCAATCCGCCCGGACTAGCGGGAGGTCAGGAGCAGTACTTC. The V call is TRBV2, the J call TRBJ2-7, with 14 bases fitting TRBD2. CDR1 and CDR2 from the germline V gene are SNHLY and FYNNEI. This CDR3 has 16 amino acids. Germline trimming cut 7 bases from V and 7 bases from J; bases unmatched to any gene: 12.

About this clone: Other DNA sequences in this sample translate to the same CDR3. V and J are TRBV7-2 and TRBJ2-1, with a tentative D call TRBD2 (5 bases). The germline V gene encodes CDR1 SGHTA and CDR2 FQGNSA. This CDR3 contains 13 residues. Trimming took 5 bases from V and 7 from J, leaving 12 bases between them. CDR3 in amino acids: CASSPRTANEQFF. The CDR3 coding sequence is TGTGCCAGCAGCCCCCGGACTGCGAATGAGCAGTTCTTC.

The genes are TRBV5-1 and TRBJ1-4; D is perhaps TRBD1 (5 bases). CDR3 length: 14 amino acids. Between the trimmed V and J ends, which lost 0 bases and 10 bases, there was a span of 13 bases. Germline lookup yields CDR1 SGHRS and CDR2 YFSETQ. In nucleotides, the CDR3 is TGCGCCAGCAGCTTGGGGCGCGCAGGGTCAAAACTGTTTTTT. This gives the protein CASSLGRAGSKLFF.

The CDR3 nucleotides read TGTGCCAGCAGCTCAGGGAGGAGAGGCTACACCTTC. Translated, it gives CASSSGRRGYTF. The chain uses TRBV28 and TRBJ1-2; possible D gene TRBD1, 5 bases. Trimming shortened V by 6 bases and J by 8 bases, and 13 bases separated the two germline ends. The length of the CDR3 is 12 residues. Germline CDR1 MDHEN, CDR2 SYDVKM.

J is TRBJ2-7 and V is TRBV6-1; 7 bases line up with TRBD1. The CDR3 is 14 amino acids. Trimming took 8 bases from V and 3 from J; bases not matched to a gene: 10. In germline, CDR1 is MNHNS, CDR2 SASEGT. The CDR3 loop reads CASGWTGNLYEQYF. The CDR3 nucleotides read TGTGCCAGCGGTTGGACAGGAAACCTCTACGAGCAGTACTTC.

The V gene is TRBV7-2, the J gene TRBJ1-2; D gene ambiguous. Germline CDR1 reads SGHTA; CDR2 reads FQGNSA. The CDR3 covers 11 residues. The ends were cut back, 5 bases at V and 8 bases at J, with 9 bases in the middle. CDR3: CASSPGRGYTF. The DNA of the CDR3 is TGTGCCAGCAGCCCGGGTCGGGGCTACACCTTC.

The chain joins TRBV29-1 to TRBJ2-1; no definite D call. CDR1 is SQVTM, CDR2 ANQGSEA, per germline. V lost 0 bases and J lost 9, with 6 bases in between. CDR3 size: 11 residues. The CDR3 DNA reads as TGCAGCGTTGAAGATAGCCGTGAGCAGTTCTTC. Protein: CSVEDSREQFF.

The rearrangement joins TRBV2 to TRBJ2-1; TRBD2 matches 7 bases. V was clipped by 6 bases and J by 2 bases; unmatched bases: 7. This CDR3 region has 15 residues. Germline CDR1 SNHLY, CDR2 FYNNEI. The CDR3 nucleotides read TGTGCCAGCAGGATGGCTAGCGGTACCTACAATGAGCAGTTCTTC. Its protein product is CASRMASGTYNEQFF.

This clone was seen more than once but under ten times. The V gene is TRBV19, the J gene TRBJ2-1; the D gene is possibly TRBD2 (6 bases). V was shortened by 7 bases and J by 2 bases, with 18 bases between the two germline ends. This CDR3 is built from 16 residues. Germline V gene lookup returns CDR1 LNHDA and CDR2 SQIVND (reference sequence). DNA of the CDR3: TGTGCCAGTACCCAAATTGACGGGGGAACCTACAATGAGCAGTTCTTC. Amino acids: CASTQIDGGTYNEQFF.

This rearrangement joins TRBV14 to TRBJ1-1; D is ambiguous. This CDR3 is built from 13 residues. V lost 3 bases and J 4 bases, leaving 9 bases between the germline ends. Per germline, CDR1 SGHDN and CDR2 FVKESK. The CDR3 DNA reads TGTGCCAGCAGCCAGAGCTCCGGCACTGAAGCTTTCTTT. Residues: CASSQSSGTEAFF.